This T cell receptor beta chain was recovered during a study of cytomegalovirus exposure and HLA in healthy donors. This clone was seen only a few times. PCR involved 60 Vbeta and 13 Jbeta primers. Assay used: immunoSEQ multiplex PCR; TCRdb lists only in-frame clones, some missing. The sample has more than 75,000 clones; roughly 85% are singletons. The source of this sequence is a man under 40 in good health and CMV-seronegative. The sequencing sample was made of PBMCs.

The CDR3 nucleotides are TGTGCCAGCTCAAGCCGACAGGGCGGGGAAGGCGAAAAACTGTTTTTT. The encoded protein is CASSSRQGGEGEKLFF. The gene calls are TRBV18 and TRBJ1-4; 7 nucleotides line up with TRBD1. CDR1 KGHSH and CDR2 LQKENI come from the germline V gene. With 5 bases clipped from V and 8 bases from J, the junction kept 14 bases outside the gene matches. The CDR3 is 16 amino acids.